In its sample, the clone carrying this T cell receptor (beta chain) was seen many times. As yet, its antigen is unknown. CDR1 is SEHNR, CDR2 FQNEAQ, per germline (reference sequence). J was trimmed by 6 bases and V by 5 bases; bases with no gene match: 11. The CDR3 spans 15 residues. This sample stems from a study of Graves' ophthalmopathy and Graves' hyperthyroidism. General study points: Among thyroid clonotypes expanded above 0.001 frequency, most also appeared in blood.

Included hyperthyroidism patients were aged 18 to 65 and newly diagnosed (under 2 months' duration). Excluded: other autoimmune disease, uncontrolled infection, pregnancy or lactation. RNA transcripts were the template, and TCR beta CDR3 regions were amplified from them. An opening RT-PCR round employed HTBI primers and preceded a second-round multiplex PCR. From the multiplex PCR reads, TCRdb called clonotypes with MiXCR, one entry per CDR3 protein. Among over a million distinct CDR3 sequences, approximately 35% were seen once, and the ten largest hold roughly 11%. This clonotype was sampled from an adult man with Graves' hyperthyroidism. This chain connects TRBV7-9 to TRBJ2-7; 9 positions agree with TRBD1. The sequenced material came from peripheral blood or thyroid tissue (not recorded which). The CDR3 loop reads CASSRPGDRVGEQYF. The CDR3 DNA reads TGTGCCAGCAGCCGACCAGGGGACAGGGTGGGCGAGCAGTACTTC. The variable domain in full, with the rest retrieved from reference TRBV7-9 and TRBJ2-7, is DTGVSQNPRHKITKRGQNVTFRCDPISEHNRLYWYRQTLGQGPEFLTYFQNEAQLEKSRLLSDRFSAERPKGSFSTLEIQRTEQGDSAMYLCASSRPGDRVGEQYFGPGTRLTVT.